This is a list of T cell receptor beta chains from one sample in a study of CD8+CD57+ T cells in acquired aplastic anemia. TCRdb reprocessed the reads via MiXCR and lists one record per CDR3 protein. The sample holds about 180,000 distinct CDR3 sequences; just over 45% are singletons and the top ten take 2.9%. Sequenced sample: sorted CD4+, CD8+, or CD8+CD57+ T cells (not recorded which) from PBMCs. The receptors originated from a human donor in good health. Both conserved end residues are part of each CDR3. Fields, in order: D gene, CDR3 length, V gene, clone size, J gene, CDR3 DNA, CDR3 protein. D genes are given only for firm matches. Clone size is given for some rows only: seen once, a few or many times, or a class if the clone is expanded.

D gene: -; CDR3 length: 15; V gene: TRBV5-1; clone size: -; J gene: TRBJ1-2; CDR3 DNA: TGCGCCAGCACCGTGGAGTGGGGGAGGAAGTATGGCTACACCTTC; CDR3 protein: CASTVEWGRKYGYTF
D gene: TRBD1; CDR3 length: 15; V gene: TRBV20-1; clone size: -; J gene: TRBJ1-5; CDR3 DNA: TGCAGTGCGAGGGGACAGGGAGGTCACAATCAGCCCCAGCATTTT; CDR3 protein: CSARGQGGHNQPQHF
D gene: TRBD1; CDR3 length: 13; V gene: TRBV7-2; clone size: -; J gene: TRBJ1-2; CDR3 DNA: TGTGCCAGCCATACAGGGGGCTTAGATGGCTACACCTTC; CDR3 protein: CASHTGGLDGYTF
D gene: TRBD1; CDR3 length: 13; V gene: TRBV2; clone size: -; J gene: TRBJ1-1; CDR3 DNA: TGTGCCAGCAGTGGACAGGGGCAGACTGAAGCTTTCTTT; CDR3 protein: CASSGQGQTEAFF
D gene: -; CDR3 length: 15; V gene: TRBV6-1; clone size: few; J gene: TRBJ2-2; CDR3 DNA: TGTGCCAGCAGTGAAGCGTTGGGGTGGGCCGGGGAGCTGTTTTTT; CDR3 protein: CASSEALGWAGELFF
D gene: -; CDR3 length: 12; V gene: TRBV29-1; clone size: few; J gene: TRBJ1-2; CDR3 DNA: TGCAGCGTTGATGAATCAGGATATGGCTACACCTTC; CDR3 protein: CSVDESGYGYTF
D gene: TRBD1; CDR3 length: 15; V gene: TRBV19; clone size: -; J gene: TRBJ2-7; CDR3 DNA: TGTGCCAGTAGTGAGAGGGGACAGGGGTCCTACGAGCAGTACTTC; CDR3 protein: CASSERGQGSYEQYF
D gene: -; CDR3 length: 13; V gene: TRBV6-1; clone size: many; J gene: TRBJ1-5; CDR3 DNA: TGTGCCAGCAGTGACAATAGCAATCAGCCCCAGCATTTT; CDR3 protein: CASSDNSNQPQHF
D gene: -; CDR3 length: 13; V gene: TRBV19; clone size: -; J gene: TRBJ1-2; CDR3 DNA: TGTGCCAGTAGTATGGGTTACACTTATGGCTACACCTTC; CDR3 protein: CASSMGYTYGYTF
D gene: TRBD2; CDR3 length: 15; V gene: TRBV20-1; clone size: -; J gene: TRBJ2-7; CDR3 DNA: TGCAGTGCTAGACGGGCTAGCGGGACCTCCTACGAGCAGTACTTC; CDR3 protein: CSARRASGTSYEQYF
D gene: -; CDR3 length: 15; V gene: TRBV6-5; clone size: once; J gene: TRBJ1-1; CDR3 DNA: TGTGCCAGCAGTTACTTAACCAGGGGTGGGGGTGAAGCTTTCTTT; CDR3 protein: CASSYLTRGGGEAFF
D gene: TRBD2; CDR3 length: 15; V gene: TRBV7-8; clone size: many; J gene: TRBJ2-7; CDR3 DNA: TGTGCCAGCAGCCACCGACTAGCGGGAGGGAAGGAGCAGTACTTC; CDR3 protein: CASSHRLAGGKEQYF
D gene: -; CDR3 length: 12; V gene: TRBV7-9; clone size: -; J gene: TRBJ2-1; CDR3 DNA: TGTGCCAGCAGCAACAGCGGGAATGAGCAGTTCTTC; CDR3 protein: CASSNSGNEQFF
D gene: -; CDR3 length: 14; V gene: TRBV10-3; clone size: -; J gene: TRBJ1-2; CDR3 DNA: TGTGCCATCAGTGAGTCGGTCCAGAACTATGGCTACACCTTC; CDR3 protein: CAISESVQNYGYTF
D gene: -; CDR3 length: 13; V gene: TRBV7-8; clone size: few; J gene: TRBJ2-5; CDR3 DNA: TGTGCCAGCAGCTTAGCGCTCGAGGAGACCCAGTACTTC; CDR3 protein: CASSLALEETQYF
D gene: TRBD1; CDR3 length: 15; V gene: TRBV7-2; clone size: -; J gene: TRBJ2-7; CDR3 DNA: TGTGCCAGCAGCTTAGCATTGGGACAGGGGTCCGAGCAGTACTTC; CDR3 protein: CASSLALGQGSEQYF